The text below deals with one TCR beta chain. The source of the sample is a study of blood T cell repertoires in COVID-19. TCRdb keeps only in-frame clones here, not all; method: immunoSEQ multiplex PCR. The profile covers about 44,000 clones, with approximately 88% appearing a single time and approximately 1.4% taken by the ten largest. Per germline, CDR1 MNHEY and CDR2 SMNVEV (reference sequence). This CDR3 has 16 amino acids. V shed 7 bases and J 3 bases; nucleotides not matched to a gene: 11. The receptor's source is a woman aged 40-49 years with acute or convalescent COVID-19. The chain combines TRBV27 with TRBJ2-2, with 7 bases matching TRBD2. The sequenced sample was peripheral blood. CDR3 DNA: TGTGCCAGCACCCCTCGGGGGGTGGTTGACACCGGGGAGCTGTTTTTT. It specifies CASTPRGVVDTGELFF.